The present T cell receptor beta chain was sequenced within a study of tumor-infiltrating lymphocytes in primary liver carcinoma. This CDR3 has 16 amino acids. Per the germline V gene, CDR1 is ENHRY and CDR2 is SYGVKD. The V gene end was trimmed by 1 base and the J gene end by 3 bases; junction bases not matched to a gene: 7. Unsorted bulk tissue, about 19-30 mg of it, served as the source for co-extraction of RNA and DNA. About this clonotype: Since no conserved phenylalanine or tryptophan closes the CDR3, a read error is the likely cause.

TCR beta cDNA was prepared out of around 460 ng total RNA by means of a constant-region primer. Three-round nested multiplex PCR performed with slightly modified ARM-PCR produced the TCR beta libraries. TRBV1-TRBV30 forward primers paired with a C-beta reverse primer drove the first two PCR rounds, about 9 cycles each. TCRdb re-called the multiplex PCR reads with MiXCR, one entry per CDR3 protein. Of about 23,000 distinct CDR3 sequences listed, about 74% were seen once; the top ten hold around 29%. This clonotype was obtained from a woman aged 25 to 39 with primary liver carcinoma and hepatitis B virus infection. This chain uses TRBV10-3 with TRBJ2-7; TRBD1 agrees at 9 bases. The sequenced sample consisted of liver tumor tissue from sampling region 5. Indicated subset: tumor region T5, tumor centre. This CDR3 is CAISEWTGDMIYEQYL. CDR3 bases: TGTGCCATCAGTGAGTGGACAGGGGACATGATCTACGAGCAGTACCTC.